This T cell receptor (beta chain) was found in a study of T cell changes during pregnancy in multiple sclerosis. CDR1 and CDR2 from the germline V gene are SGHRS and YFSETQ. Between the trimmed V and J ends, which lost 4 bases and 2 bases, there was a span of 8 bases. The CDR3 runs to 13 residues. Assay: immunoSEQ multiplex PCR; the TCRdb copy retains only in-frame clones and omits some. The table records tens of thousands of clones, 92% of them present only once. The chain combines TRBV5-1 with TRBJ2-3; no clear D gene. The receptor comes from a female donor in good health, enrolled as a control in a pregnancy study. The specimen comprised CD4+ T cells from peripheral blood mononuclear cells, sampled in the second trimester of pregnancy. The CDR3 nucleotides read TGCGCCAGCAGCACCTACGCCACAGATACGCAGTATTTT. Its translation: CASSTYATDTQYF.